This TCR beta chain derives from a study of shared clonotypes between healthy human individuals (dated by TCRdb to the early 2020s). With regard to the full study: Three men and a couple of women, aged 18 to 49 years, made up the cohort. For each donor, CD4 naive and CD4 memory were each given three plates, CD8 naive was given two plates, and CD8 memory was given one plate. Blood TCR repertoires of about five healthy adults were deeply sequenced to estimate repertoire size and the extent of clonotype sharing between individuals. To increase sequencing depth and limit assay-specific biases, TCR repertoire library preparation and sequencing were carried out by different laboratories using diverse techniques. Per donor, leukapheresis produced somewhere between about 0.85 and 9.5 billion PBMCs. The full study reports these points: Clonotypes shared by all four sorted-subset donors showed higher generation probabilities than non-shared clonotypes. Because the study included a small number of donors, the genetic and exposure-history diversity represented was limited. Incomplete sequencing was indicated by rarefaction of sorted-subset datasets, despite the large sequencing depth. Approximately 5% of naive CD4, 3.5% of naive CD8, approximately 2% of memory CD4, and less than 0.45% of memory CD8 clonotypes were shared across four donors. Sampling was restricted to blood, and TCR repertoires in tissues likely differ from the TCR repertoires found in blood. Based on pairwise subsampling, the degree of clonotype sharing among donors was expected to be affected by sequencing depth. Naive subsets generally had larger estimated clonotype richness than memory subsets did.

TCR CDR3 regions were amplified from genomic DNA by multiplex PCR using the deep immunoSEQ assay. Extracted genomic DNA from each cell subset was distributed evenly across all wells of several immunoSEQ 96-well plates, and each plate was treated as a replicate. For sorted subsets, 200 to 250 ng of genomic DNA, equivalent to 30,000 or so T cell genomes, went into each replicate PCR. The purified libraries were quantified using a Qubit 3.0 fluorometer, sized with a Bioanalyzer 2100, and then quantified again using the KAPA Library Quantification kit. Each immunoSEQ 96-well plate was sequenced on its own single-read 150-cycle Illumina NextSeq 550 flow cell. The published analysis was carried out like this. Because only junctional sequences without quality scores were contained in the immunoSEQ output, filtering matching that applied to full-length reads could not be performed. Sequences were annotated with PyIR, a Python wrapper for IgBLAST v1.9, using IMGT germline references to assign V/J genes and CDR3. Reads were removed for weak V/J assignments (E-value above 1e-6), missing CDR3, stop codons, out-of-frame junctions, or ambiguous translated residues. V3J clonotypes were defined as sequences sharing the same inferred V gene, J gene, and CDR3 amino acid sequence. Percentage overlap between repertoires was calculated by dividing the number of shared unique clonotypes by the size of the smaller repertoire. Richness of each repertoire was evaluated using RTK rarefaction, the Chao1 estimator, and Recon v2.1 estimates of unobserved clonotypes. For all TCRbeta clonotypes obtained by the gDNA method from a few donors, generation probabilities were computed with OLGA. Not all clones reach the TCRdb copy of this immuneACCESS table, which keeps in-frame sequences only. Checked studies attribute under half of the gap to unresolved V genes and leave the rest unexplained. The V and J calls and clone size were taken over from that table, and D and trimming were inferred from the DNA. This sample gives some 2.3 million clones in total; roughly 93% of them show up just once. Clones ranked in the top ten supply about 0.39% of the sample.

Healthy HIV-negative adults with no recently reported acute infections or vaccinations were included as donors. All donors were Caucasian adults living in Nashville, Tennessee, USA. CD4+ T cells were enriched through magnetic negative selection, after which naive cells were positively selected on CD45RA and the remaining negative fraction served as the memory subset. Blood was collected by leukapheresis, and PBMCs were isolated by Ficoll-Histopaque density gradient centrifugation and then cryopreserved in liquid nitrogen vapor phase. Analytical flow cytometry was used to check the purity and quantity of each magnetically sorted T cell population. Genomic DNA was isolated from every sorted fraction and measured by UV absorbance on a Nanodrop 2000c. With regard to this clone: Its antigen specificity is not known. The record has no base qualities; no much larger clone is one base away.

For CDR1 and CDR2, the germline V gene lists MDHEN and SYDVKM. The V and J ends are trimmed by 3 bases and 7 bases, leaving 12 bases between them. The cysteine opens and the phenylalanine closes a CDR3 of 14 amino acids. The entry retains the CDR3 DNA only, 42 bases that are in frame from base 1. The V and J segments used are TRBV28 and TRBJ2-2, with the D gene tentatively TRBD1 or TRBD2, based on 5 matching bases in each. Sequenced: naive CD4+ T cells from PBMCs. This specimen's cell subset or site label, per the study, means: CD45RA+ positively selected. This TCR derives from a man younger than 30 in good health. Some clones in this sample may be carry-over from other donors' samples. The bases read TGTGCCAGCAGTTTGGGACGCAGAAACGGGGAGCTGTTTTTT. This codes for CASSLGRRNGELFF.